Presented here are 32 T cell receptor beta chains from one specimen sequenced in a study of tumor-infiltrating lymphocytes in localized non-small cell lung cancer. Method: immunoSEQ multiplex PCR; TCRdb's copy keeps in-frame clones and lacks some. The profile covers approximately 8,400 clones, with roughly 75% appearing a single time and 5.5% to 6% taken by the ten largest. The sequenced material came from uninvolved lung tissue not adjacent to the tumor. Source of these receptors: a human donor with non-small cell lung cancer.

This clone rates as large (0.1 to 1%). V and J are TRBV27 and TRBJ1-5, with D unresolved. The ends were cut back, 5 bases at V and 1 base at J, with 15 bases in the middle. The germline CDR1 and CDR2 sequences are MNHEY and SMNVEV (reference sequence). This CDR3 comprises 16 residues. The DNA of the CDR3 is TGTGCCAGCAGTCCCAATTATAGTAGGAGCAATCAGCCCCAGCATTTT. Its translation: CASSPNYSRSNQPQHF.

The CDR3 DNA is TGTGCCAGCAGTGCCGAGGGGGGACTGACAGATACGCAGTATTTT. Translating gives CASSAEGGLTDTQYF. This sequence joins TRBV28 and TRBJ2-3; D could derive from TRBD1 or TRBD2 (6 bases each). Germline V lookup: CDR1 MDHEN, CDR2 SYDVKM. The CDR3 is made up of 15 amino acids. Trimming left V 5 bases short and J 3 bases short, with 15 bases between.

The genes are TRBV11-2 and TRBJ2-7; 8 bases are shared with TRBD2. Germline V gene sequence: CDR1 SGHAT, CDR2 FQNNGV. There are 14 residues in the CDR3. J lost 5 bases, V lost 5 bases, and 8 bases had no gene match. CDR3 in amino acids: CASSLTGGVNEQYF. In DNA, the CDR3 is TGTGCCAGCAGCCTGACGGGGGGGGTGAACGAGCAGTACTTC. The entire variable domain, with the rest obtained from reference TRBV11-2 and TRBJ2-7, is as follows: EAGVAQSPRYKIIEKRQSVAFWCNPISGHATLYWYQQILGQGPKLLIQFQNNGVVDDSQLPKDRFSAERLKGVDSTLKIQPAKLEDSAVYLCASSLTGGVNEQYFGPGTRLTVT.

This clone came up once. DNA for the CDR3: TGTGCCTGGAGTGACGGCCGGTCGACGGCTTTCTTT. This translates into CAWSDGRSTAFF. The chain uses TRBV30 and TRBJ1-1; D call uncertain. The V gene lost 1 base and the J gene lost 11 bases, with 14 bases spanning the gap. The germline V gene encodes CDR1 GTSNPN and CDR2 SVGIG (reference sequence). The CDR3 runs to 12 residues.

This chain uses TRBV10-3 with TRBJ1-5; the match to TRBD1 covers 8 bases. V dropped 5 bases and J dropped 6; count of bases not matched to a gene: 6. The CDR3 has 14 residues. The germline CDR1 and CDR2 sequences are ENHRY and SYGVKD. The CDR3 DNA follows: TGTGCCATCAGTTTGGACAGGGTCTCTCAGCCCCAGCATTTT. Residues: CAISLDRVSQPQHF.

CDR3 protein: CASSQPEGGLYTEAFF. The CDR3 DNA follows: TGTGCCAGCAGTCAACCGGAGGGGGGCCTGTACACTGAAGCTTTCTTT. V is TRBV2 and J is TRBJ1-1; TRBD1 might be the D (6 bases). CDR1 and CDR2 from the germline V gene are SNHLY and FYNNEI. The CDR3 consists of 16 residues. V was cut by 5 bases and J by 3 bases, with 19 bases left in between. Full variable domain (outside the CDR3, taken from reference TRBV2 and TRBJ1-1): EPEVTQTPSHQVTQMGQEVILRCVPISNHLYFYWYRQILGQKVEFLVSFYNNEISEKSEIFDDQFSVERPDGSNFTLKIRSTKLEDSAMYFCASSQPEGGLYTEAFFGQGTRLTVV.

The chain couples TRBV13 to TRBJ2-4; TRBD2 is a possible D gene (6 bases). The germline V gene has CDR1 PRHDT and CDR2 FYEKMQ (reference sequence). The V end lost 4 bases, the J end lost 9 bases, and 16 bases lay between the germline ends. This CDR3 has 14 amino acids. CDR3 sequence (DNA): TGTGCCAGCAGCTCTAGTCGGGAGATCGGCATTCAGTACTTC. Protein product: CASSSSREIGIQYF.

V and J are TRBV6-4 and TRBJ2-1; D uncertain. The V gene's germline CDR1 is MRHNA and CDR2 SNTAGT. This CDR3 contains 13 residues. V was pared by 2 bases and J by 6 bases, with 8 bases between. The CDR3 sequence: CASSDRASNEQFF. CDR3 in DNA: TGTGCCAGCAGTGACCGGGCTAGCAATGAGCAGTTCTTC.

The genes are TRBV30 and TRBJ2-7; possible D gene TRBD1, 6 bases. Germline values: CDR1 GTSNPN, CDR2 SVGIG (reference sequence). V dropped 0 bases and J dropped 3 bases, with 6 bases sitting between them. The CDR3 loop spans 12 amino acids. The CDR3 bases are TGTGCCTGGAGTGTACAGGGCTACGAGCAGTACTTC. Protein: CAWSVQGYEQYF. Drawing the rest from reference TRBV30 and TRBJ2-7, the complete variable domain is SQTIHQWPATLVQPVGSPLSLECTVEGTSNPNLYWYRQAAGRGLQLLFYSVGIGQISSEVPQNLSASRPQDRQFILSSKKLLLSDSGFYLCAWSVQGYEQYFGPGTRLTVT.

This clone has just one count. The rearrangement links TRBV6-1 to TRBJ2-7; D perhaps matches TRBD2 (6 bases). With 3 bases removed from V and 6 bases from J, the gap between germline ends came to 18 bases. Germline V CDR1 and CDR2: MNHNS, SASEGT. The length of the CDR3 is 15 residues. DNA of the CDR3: TGTGCCAGCAGTGACGCCGGGACTCCGAGGACCGAGCAGTACTTC. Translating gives CASSDAGTPRTEQYF.

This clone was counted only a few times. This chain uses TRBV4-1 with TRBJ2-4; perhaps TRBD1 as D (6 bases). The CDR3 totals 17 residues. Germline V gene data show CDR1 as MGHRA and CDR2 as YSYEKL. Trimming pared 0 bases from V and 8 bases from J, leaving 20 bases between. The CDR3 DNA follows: TGCGCCAGCAGCCAAGATGTCGTGGCTAAGGGGGAACACATTCAGTACTTC. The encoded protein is CASSQDVVAKGEHIQYF.

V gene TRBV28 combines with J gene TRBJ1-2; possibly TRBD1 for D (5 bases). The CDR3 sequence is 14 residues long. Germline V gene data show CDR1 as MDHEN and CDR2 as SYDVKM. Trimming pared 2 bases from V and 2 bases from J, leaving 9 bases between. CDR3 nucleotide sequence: TGTGCCAGCAGTTTAGGGGGAATCAACTATGGCTACACCTTC. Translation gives CASSLGGINYGYTF.

CDR3 nucleotide sequence: TGTGCCAGCAGTATCCCCGGGGAGGTAATTCCAACTAATGAAAAACTGTTTTTT. Amino acid sequence: CASSIPGEVIPTNEKLFF. The chain employs TRBV28 and TRBJ1-4; the D is unclear. The CDR3 has 18 amino acids. V gave up 5 bases and J gave up 0 bases, with 19 bases separating them. Germline CDR1 reads MDHEN; CDR2 reads SYDVKM.

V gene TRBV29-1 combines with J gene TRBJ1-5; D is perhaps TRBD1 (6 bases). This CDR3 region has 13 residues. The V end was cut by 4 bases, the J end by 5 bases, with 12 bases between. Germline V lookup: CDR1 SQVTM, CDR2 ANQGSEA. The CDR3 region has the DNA TGCAGCGTTGGCAGGGGTGTAGATCAGCCCCAGCATTTT. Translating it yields CSVGRGVDQPQHF.

This CDR3 is CASSSARLAGVQWAYNEQFF. CDR3 sequence (DNA): TGCGCCAGCAGCTCAGCTAGACTAGCGGGAGTCCAGTGGGCATACAATGAGCAGTTCTTC. This chain links TRBV5-1 with TRBJ2-1; the match to TRBD2 covers 12 bases. With 3 bases clipped from V and 4 bases from J, the junction kept 17 bases outside the gene matches. The germline V gene has CDR1 SGHRS and CDR2 YFSETQ. The CDR3 totals 20 residues. The whole variable domain, remainder taken from reference TRBV5-1 and TRBJ2-1, is KAGVTQTPRYLIKTRGQQVTLSCSPISGHRSVSWYQQTPGQGLQFLFEYFSETQRNKGNFPGRFSGRQFSNSRSEMNVSTLELGDSALYLCASSSARLAGVQWAYNEQFFGPGTRLTVL.

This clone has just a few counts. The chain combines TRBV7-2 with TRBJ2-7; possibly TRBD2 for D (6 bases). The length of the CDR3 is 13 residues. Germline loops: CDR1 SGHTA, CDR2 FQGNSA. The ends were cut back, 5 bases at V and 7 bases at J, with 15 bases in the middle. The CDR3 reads CASSPYVREEQYF. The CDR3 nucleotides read TGTGCCAGCAGCCCATATGTCCGGGAGGAGCAGTACTTC.

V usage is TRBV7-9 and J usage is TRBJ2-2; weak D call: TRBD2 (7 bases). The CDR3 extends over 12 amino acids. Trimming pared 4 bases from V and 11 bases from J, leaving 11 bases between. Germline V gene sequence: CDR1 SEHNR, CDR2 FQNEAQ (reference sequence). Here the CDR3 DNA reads TGTGCCAGCAGCTCCGGGGGGCTAGAGCTGTTTTTT. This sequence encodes CASSSGGLELFF.

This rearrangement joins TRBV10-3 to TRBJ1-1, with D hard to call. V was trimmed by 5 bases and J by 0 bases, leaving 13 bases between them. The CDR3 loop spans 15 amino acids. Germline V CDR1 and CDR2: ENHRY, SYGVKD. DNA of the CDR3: TGTGCCATCAGTTTCGCAGGCTTCATGAACACTGAAGCTTTCTTT. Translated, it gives CAISFAGFMNTEAFF.

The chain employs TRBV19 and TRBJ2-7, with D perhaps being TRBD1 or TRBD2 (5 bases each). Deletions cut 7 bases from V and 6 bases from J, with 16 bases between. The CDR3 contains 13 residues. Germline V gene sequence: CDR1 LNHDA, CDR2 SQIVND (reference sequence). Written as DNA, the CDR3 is TGTGCCAGTAAACTTAAGAGTGGGGGCGAGCAGTACTTC. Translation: CASKLKSGGEQYF.

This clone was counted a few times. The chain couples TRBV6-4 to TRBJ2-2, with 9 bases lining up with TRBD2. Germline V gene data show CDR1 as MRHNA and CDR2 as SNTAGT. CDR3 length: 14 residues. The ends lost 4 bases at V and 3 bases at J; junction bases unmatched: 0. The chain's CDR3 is CASSVAGDTGELFF. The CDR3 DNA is TGTGCCAGCAGTGTAGCGGGAGACACCGGGGAGCTGTTTTTT.

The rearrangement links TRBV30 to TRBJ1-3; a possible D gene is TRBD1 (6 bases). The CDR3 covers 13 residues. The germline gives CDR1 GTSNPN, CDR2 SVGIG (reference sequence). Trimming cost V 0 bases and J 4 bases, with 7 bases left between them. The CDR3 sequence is CAWSVQGGNTIYF. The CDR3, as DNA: TGTGCCTGGAGTGTACAGGGCGGAAACACCATATATTTT.

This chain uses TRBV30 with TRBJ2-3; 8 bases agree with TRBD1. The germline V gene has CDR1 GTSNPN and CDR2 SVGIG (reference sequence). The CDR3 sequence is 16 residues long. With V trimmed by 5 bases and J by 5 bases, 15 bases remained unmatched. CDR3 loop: CAWSVGTGGLGDTQYF. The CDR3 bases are TGTGCCTGGTCCGTAGGGACAGGAGGATTAGGAGATACGCAGTATTTT.

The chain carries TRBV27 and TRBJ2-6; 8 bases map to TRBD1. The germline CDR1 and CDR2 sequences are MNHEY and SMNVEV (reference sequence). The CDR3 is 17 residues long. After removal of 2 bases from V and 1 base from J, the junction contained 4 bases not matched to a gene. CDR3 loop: CASSLDRGGSGANVLTF. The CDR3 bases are TGTGCCAGCAGTTTAGACAGGGGCGGGTCTGGGGCCAACGTCCTGACTTTC.

The CDR3 bases are TGTGCCATCAGGGGACAGGGGATGAGCACAGATACGCAGTATTTT. This codes for CAIRGQGMSTDTQYF. The rearrangement links TRBV10-3 to TRBJ2-3; 10 bases are a match to TRBD1. CDR1 is ENHRY and CDR2 is SYGVKD in the germline V gene. With 6 bases clipped from V and 0 bases from J, the junction kept 3 bases outside the gene matches. This CDR3 region has 15 residues.

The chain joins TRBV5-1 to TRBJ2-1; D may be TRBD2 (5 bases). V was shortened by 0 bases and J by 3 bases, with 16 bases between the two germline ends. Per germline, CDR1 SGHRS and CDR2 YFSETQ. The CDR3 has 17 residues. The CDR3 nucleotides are TGCGCCAGCAGCTTGGGGGGTGGTATAGAGGGCTACAATGAGCAGTTCTTC. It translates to CASSLGGGIEGYNEQFF.

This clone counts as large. The CDR3 protein is CASTRIIEQYF. CDR3 bases: TGTGCCAGCACCCGAATTATCGAGCAGTACTTC. The chain has TRBV2 and TRBJ2-7; D is unclear. The germline CDR1 and CDR2 sequences are SNHLY and FYNNEI. Trimming cost V 7 bases and J 6 bases, with 10 bases left between them. The CDR3 extends over 11 amino acids.

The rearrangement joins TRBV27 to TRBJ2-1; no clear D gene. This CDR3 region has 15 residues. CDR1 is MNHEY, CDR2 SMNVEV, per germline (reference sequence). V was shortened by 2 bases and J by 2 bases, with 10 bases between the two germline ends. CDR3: CASSLVGGTYNEQFF. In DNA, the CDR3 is TGTGCCAGCAGTTTAGTGGGCGGCACCTACAATGAGCAGTTCTTC.

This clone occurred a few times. The CDR3 DNA reads as TGTGCCAGCAGTTTACTCCCCGACAGGGAGGTTAAGGGAGCCAAAAACATTCAGTACTTC. This gives the protein CASSLLPDREVKGAKNIQYF. The chain is built from TRBV28 and TRBJ2-4; a weak D match, TRBD1 (7 bases). Germline V gives CDR1 MDHEN, CDR2 SYDVKM. Trimming removed 2 bases at V and 0 bases at J, with 23 bases between. The CDR3 totals 20 residues.

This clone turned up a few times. The chain's CDR3 is CASSTEGRGTDTQYF. The CDR3 nucleotides read TGTGCCAGCTCGACGGAGGGGCGGGGGACAGATACGCAGTATTTT. This chain uses TRBV18 with TRBJ2-3; TRBD2 agrees at 7 bases. J gave up 3 bases and V 6 bases, and 9 bases lay outside the gene matches. From germline, CDR1 is KGHSH and CDR2 LQKENI. This CDR3 region has 15 residues. Filled out from reference TRBV18 and TRBJ2-3, the complete variable domain reads NAGVMQNPRHLVRRRGQEARLRCSPMKGHSHVYWYRQLPEEGLKFMVYLQKENIIDESGMPKERFSAEFPKEGPSILRIQQVVRGDSAAYFCASSTEGRGTDTQYFGPGTRLTVL.

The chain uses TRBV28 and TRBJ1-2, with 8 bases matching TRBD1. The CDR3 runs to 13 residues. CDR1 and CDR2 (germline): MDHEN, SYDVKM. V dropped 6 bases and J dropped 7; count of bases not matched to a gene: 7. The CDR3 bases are TGTGCCAGCAGCTGGATACAGGGGGGTGGCTACACCTTC. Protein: CASSWIQGGGYTF.

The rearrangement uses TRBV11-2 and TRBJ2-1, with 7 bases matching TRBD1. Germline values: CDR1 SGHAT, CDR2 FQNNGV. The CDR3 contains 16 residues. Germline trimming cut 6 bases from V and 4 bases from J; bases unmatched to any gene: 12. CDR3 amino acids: CASSLRDRAGYNEQFF. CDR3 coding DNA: TGTGCCAGCAGTTTAAGAGACAGGGCAGGATACAATGAGCAGTTCTTC.

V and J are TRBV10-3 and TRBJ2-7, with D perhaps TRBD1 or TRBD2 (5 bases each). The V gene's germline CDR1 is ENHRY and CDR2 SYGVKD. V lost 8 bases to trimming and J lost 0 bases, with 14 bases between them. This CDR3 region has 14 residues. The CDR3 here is CAILGTGNSYEQYF. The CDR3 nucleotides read TGTGCCATCCTAGGGACCGGGAACTCCTACGAGCAGTACTTC.